This TCR beta chain stems from a study of T cell repertoires in cytomegalovirus infection (dated by TCRdb to about 2019). Looking at the study overall: The peptide stimulations were aimed at well-studied HLA-B-restricted epitopes as well as recently identified HLA-C-restricted CMV epitopes, whose presentation resists viral immunomodulation. The HLA type of each donor mattered for the analysis, because public TCR beta signatures pointed to carriage of CMV infection along with the matching HLA type. General findings and caveats noted by the study authors: The ex vivo response was dominated by HLA-C-restricted CMV-specific TCR beta clonotypes, which also provided the single most frequent clonotype in two of eight donors. In both this cohort and an independent roughly 400-donor cohort, the cumulative frequency of public TCR beta family members distinguished carriers of CMV infection plus the relevant HLA type.

This clonotype appeared a few times. Its antigen is currently not known. The input lacks base qualities; no much larger clone sits a single base away. What the treatment or condition label conveys for this sample: in vitro stimulation with specific CMV peptide epitopes to enrich CMV-specific T cells. The instrument was an Illumina HiSeq 1500. TCRdb reprocessed the public reads (quality trimming at Q25 with fastp, clone calling with MiXCR) and kept in-frame beta chains. One record per CDR3 amino acid sequence lists the most common genes and DNA. The table for this sample lists roughly 80,000 distinct CDR3 sequences; under 30% of them were counted only once. About 50% of the sample comes from the top ten. The CDR3 goes from the cysteine to the phenylalanine over 16 residues. The retained sequence is limited to the CDR3, 48 bases, with the frame set at the first base. Reading the germline V gene gives CDR1 SGHVS and CDR2 FNYEAQ. V is shortened by 1 base, J by 1 base, and the region joining them spans 10 bases.

The V and J segments used are TRBV7-6 and TRBJ2-2; the D gene is not confidently resolved. Sequenced here: CD8+ T cells from cultured PBMCs, sampled from culture after CMV antigen stimulation. The receptor comes from a human donor in good health (CMV status not recorded). Some clones in this sample may be carry-over from other donors' samples. The CDR3 region has the sequence CASSLVQVLNTGELFF. DNA sequence: TGTGCCAGCAGCTTAGTGCAGGTTCTGAACACCGGGGAGCTGTTTTTT.